Each of the 23 T cell receptor beta chains below was sequenced from the same sample in a study of blood T cells in healthy people across ages. Using a J-beta primer mix together with a sample-barcoded 5' primer, a second PCR was run for roughly 6 to 12 cycles. TCRdb re-analysed the 5' RACE reads in MiXCR, keeping a single row per CDR3 protein. The sample includes about 800,000 distinct CDR3 sequences, 58% seen only once; the top ten take 22%. The source material was blood. These receptors were collected from a man under 40 in good health.

This chain connects TRBV7-9 to TRBJ1-5; 9 positions agree with TRBD1. Unmatched junction bases numbered 6, after V lost 6 bases and J lost 6 bases. Germline lookup yields CDR1 SEHNR and CDR2 FQNEAQ (reference sequence). The CDR3 contains 14 residues. For the CDR3, the DNA is TGTGCCAGCAGTACAGGGGGCATTAGTCAGCCCCAGCATTTT. This translates into CASSTGGISQPQHF.

The V and J genes are TRBV20-1 and TRBJ1-5; 7 bases match TRBD1. Germline CDR1 reads DFQATT; CDR2 reads SNEGSKA (reference sequence). The CDR3 runs to 12 residues. The CDR3: CSGRQGSQPQHF. As DNA, the CDR3 is TGCAGCGGTAGACAGGGAAGTCAGCCCCAGCATTTT.

The CDR3 bases are TGTGCCAGCGCGTGGCTGGGACAGGCCTACGAGCAGTACTTC. This sequence encodes CASAWLGQAYEQYF. This chain connects TRBV21-1 to TRBJ2-4; TRBD1 is taken as the D call from the table, unchecked against the DNA. Matching the DNA end better, TRBJ2-7 makes the J call doubtful. TRBV21-1 is noted as a pseudogene. The CDR3 covers 14 residues.

The rearrangement links TRBV7-2 to TRBJ2-5; D is undetermined. The V and J ends lost 5 bases and 1 base respectively, with 14 bases between them. The germline CDR1 and CDR2 sequences are SGHTA and FQGNSA. This CDR3 has 15 residues. The CDR3 DNA sequence: TGTGCCAGCAGCCCAACACCGGTCCTCCAAGAGACCCAGTACTTC. Translating it yields CASSPTPVLQETQYF.

The sample holds one count of this clonotype. This chain links TRBV14 with TRBJ2-1; perhaps D is TRBD1 or TRBD2 (5 bases each). The CDR3 totals 12 residues. Germline V CDR1 and CDR2: SGHDN, FVKESK. The ends were cut back, 1 base at V and 11 bases at J, with 9 bases in the middle. The CDR3 here is CASSQGGAKQFF. Written as DNA, the CDR3 is TGTGCCAGCAGCCAAGGAGGGGCAAAGCAGTTCTTC.

V usage is TRBV5-1 and J usage is TRBJ2-1; 7 bases are shared with TRBD1. The trim removed 6 bases at V and 7 bases at J, leaving 19 bases unmatched. Looked up from germline, CDR1 is SGHRS and CDR2 is YFSETQ. The CDR3 totals 17 residues. The CDR3 region is CASTLSPQGVNGNEQFF. The CDR3 coding sequence is TGCGCCAGCACCCTCTCTCCGCAGGGGGTGAACGGGAATGAGCAGTTCTTC.

There are a few counts of this clonotype. The V gene is TRBV10-3, the J gene TRBJ1-6; tentative D call: TRBD1 (5 bases). V was clipped by 0 bases and J by 10 bases, with 7 bases between them. Germline V gene data show CDR1 as ENHRY and CDR2 as SYGVKD. This CDR3 is built from 13 residues. The CDR3 reads CAISESRDSPLHF. The CDR3 region has the DNA TGTGCCATCAGTGAGTCTAGGGACTCACCCCTCCACTTT.

Points on this clonotype: At one end, the junction sequence differs from germline, possibly due to a read error. The chain has TRBV13 and TRBJ1-2, with D possibly matching TRBD1 (5 bases). CDR1 and CDR2 (germline): PRHDT, FYEKMQ (reference sequence). CDR3 size: 14 residues. CDR3 sequence: CASPIAGEGNGHTF. CDR3 nucleotide sequence: TGTGCCAGCCCGATAGCGGGGGAGGGAAATGGCCACACCTTC.

The V call is TRBV7-9, the J call TRBJ2-5; D may be TRBD1 or TRBD2 (6 bases each). This CDR3 region has 20 residues. Trimming shortened V by 6 bases and J by 2 bases, and 31 bases separated the two germline ends. The germline V gene has CDR1 SEHNR and CDR2 FQNEAQ (reference sequence). The CDR3 loop is CASSNLWERATGASQETQYF. The CDR3 coding sequence is TGTGCCAGCAGTAACCTATGGGAGAGGGCGACGGGGGCCAGTCAAGAGACCCAGTACTTC.

This chain uses TRBV7-9 with TRBJ2-3, with a tentative D call TRBD2 (5 bases). Germline-derived CDR1 and CDR2 are SEHNR and FQNEAQ (reference sequence). This CDR3 is built from 15 residues. V lost 1 base, J lost 3 bases, and 11 bases lay in between. The CDR3 loop reads CASSLVWSGTDTQYF. CDR3 DNA: TGTGCCAGCAGCTTAGTGTGGTCGGGGACAGATACGCAGTATTTT. The whole variable domain, filled in from reference TRBV7-9 and TRBJ2-3, reads DTGVSQNPRHKITKRGQNVTFRCDPISEHNRLYWYRQTLGQGPEFLTYFQNEAQLEKSRLLSDRFSAERPKGSFSTLEIQRTEQGDSAMYLCASSLVWSGTDTQYFGPGTRLTVL.

This clonotype was detected only a few times. The chain recombines TRBV28 with TRBJ2-3; D might be TRBD1 (6 bases). This CDR3 is built from 13 residues. The germline gives CDR1 MDHEN, CDR2 SYDVKM. The V end was cut by 8 bases, the J end by 2 bases, with 11 bases between. Here the CDR3 reads CASGTPTTDTQYF. The CDR3 nucleotides are TGTGCCAGCGGGACACCCACCACAGATACGCAGTATTTT.

The gene calls are TRBV4-3 and TRBJ2-3; perhaps TRBD1 as D (6 bases). This CDR3 comprises 15 residues. The V gene's germline CDR1 is LGHNA and CDR2 YSLEER. V was cut by 0 bases and J by 6 bases, with 13 bases left in between. CDR3 DNA: TGCGCCAGCAGCCAAGATCCAGGGGATTCCGATACGCAGTATTTT. It translates to CASSQDPGDSDTQYF.

The J gene is TRBJ2-3, the V gene TRBV7-9, with TRBD2 matching 8 bases. The CDR3 extends over 15 amino acids. Germline CDR1 SEHNR, CDR2 FQNEAQ (reference sequence). The junction had 8 bases not matched to a gene; V was cut back by 1 base and J by 8 bases. CDR3 nucleotide sequence: TGTGCCAGCAGCTTAGAAGCGGGGGAGCTTGGTACGCAGTATTTT. Protein product: CASSLEAGELGTQYF.

This clonotype came up a few times. The rearrangement uses TRBV7-6 and TRBJ2-7, with D perhaps TRBD1 (6 bases). The CDR3 contains 12 residues. Trimming removed 8 bases at V and 5 bases at J, with 13 bases between. Germline loops: CDR1 SGHVS, CDR2 FNYEAQ. This CDR3 is CASAGEYDEQYF. CDR3 DNA sequence: TGTGCCAGCGCAGGGGAGTATGACGAGCAGTACTTC.

The chain is built from TRBV7-2 and TRBJ1-4, with no clear D. Germline V lookup: CDR1 SGHTA, CDR2 FQGNSA. This CDR3 spans 13 amino acids. The V end was cut by 5 bases, the J end by 8 bases, with 12 bases between. CDR3 amino acids: CASSVQAAEKLFF. DNA of the CDR3: TGTGCCAGCAGCGTTCAGGCAGCGGAAAAACTGTTTTTT. Looking up the rest from reference TRBV7-2 and TRBJ1-4 gives the full variable domain: GAGVSQSPSNKVTEKGKDVELRCDPISGHTALYWYRQSLGQGLEFLIYFQGNSAPDKSGLPSDRFSAERTGGSVSTLTIQRTQQEDSAVYLCASSVQAAEKLFFGSGTQLSVL.

The chain is built from TRBV20-1 and TRBJ2-1; TRBD2 matches at 10 bases. Germline trimming cut 2 bases from V and 4 bases from J; bases unmatched to any gene: 5. Germline-derived CDR1 and CDR2 are DFQATT and SNEGSKA (reference sequence). This CDR3 spans 15 amino acids. CDR3: CSARNPAGGYNEQFF. The CDR3 bases are TGCAGTGCTAGAAATCCAGCGGGAGGGTACAATGAGCAGTTCTTC.

The chain links TRBV28 to TRBJ1-2; D is ambiguous. The CDR3 length is 15 residues. Trimming took off 5 bases at V and 4 bases at J, with 17 bases between the two ends. Germline V gene lookup returns CDR1 MDHEN and CDR2 SYDVKM. The CDR3 loop is CASSGPLTHGYGYTF. The CDR3 nucleotides are TGTGCCAGCAGTGGTCCCCTTACTCACGGCTATGGCTACACCTTC.

Remarks on this clonotype: Germline is not matched at one junction end, which may reflect a read error. The V gene is TRBV29-1, the J gene TRBJ1-6; D is possibly TRBD1 (6 bases). CDR1 SQVTM and CDR2 ANQGSEA come from the germline V gene. The length of the CDR3 is 13 residues. CDR3 sequence (DNA): TGCAGCGTTGGGACAGCACTTAATTCACCCCACCACTTT. Encoded protein: CSVGTALNSPHHF. Full variable domain (outside the CDR3, taken from reference TRBV29-1 and TRBJ1-6): SAVISQKPSRDICQRGTSLTIQCQVDSQVTMMFWYRQQPGQSLTLIATANQGSEATYESGFVIDKFPISRPNLTFSTLTVSNMSPEDSSIYLCSVGTALNSPHHFGNGTRLTVT.

This clonotype was picked up a small number of times. The chain employs TRBV4-1 and TRBJ2-5, with TRBD1 matching over 7 bases. Germline values: CDR1 MGHRA, CDR2 YSYEKL. The CDR3 has 14 amino acids. Trimming removed 1 base from V and 10 bases from J; junction bases left unmatched: 9. In nucleotides, the CDR3 is TGCGCCAGCAGCCAAGTCGCGGACAGGAACGACCAGTACTTC. It translates to CASSQVADRNDQYF.

The rearrangement links TRBV24-1 to TRBJ2-1; 9 bases align to TRBD2. From germline, CDR1 is KGHDR and CDR2 SFDVKD. The CDR3 has 13 residues. The trim removed 5 bases at V and 8 bases at J, leaving 3 bases unmatched. CDR3 sequence reads: CATSVAGAYEQFF. The CDR3 region has the DNA TGTGCCACCAGTGTAGCGGGGGCCTATGAGCAGTTCTTC.

The chain is built from TRBV7-6 and TRBJ2-3; D possibly matches TRBD1 or TRBD2 (5 bases each). Trimming took 4 bases from V and 8 from J, leaving 10 bases between them. The CDR3 consists of 12 residues. Germline V gene data show CDR1 as SGHVS and CDR2 as FNYEAQ. CDR3 in amino acids: CASSSGRGTQYF. As DNA, the CDR3 is TGTGCCAGCAGCTCGGGGCGAGGTACGCAGTATTTT.

The chain couples TRBV24-1 to TRBJ2-5, with 11 bases matching TRBD2. CDR1 and CDR2 (germline): KGHDR, SFDVKD. This CDR3 contains 16 residues. Losses at the gene ends were 5 bases for V and 0 bases for J; bases not matched to a gene: 4. CDR3 sequence: CATSAGTSGYQETQYF. In nucleotides, the CDR3 is TGTGCCACCAGTGCCGGGACTAGCGGCTACCAAGAGACCCAGTACTTC.

In its sample, this clonotype was seen a few times. The chain has TRBV11-2 and TRBJ2-5; the D is unclear. Trimming shortened V by 3 bases and J by 0 bases, and 8 bases separated the two germline ends. The CDR3 has 14 amino acids. Germline V gene data show CDR1 as SGHAT and CDR2 as FQNNGV. The CDR3 DNA reads as TGTGCCAGCAGCTTGGCCCTGTACCAAGAGACCCAGTACTTC. As protein: CASSLALYQETQYF.